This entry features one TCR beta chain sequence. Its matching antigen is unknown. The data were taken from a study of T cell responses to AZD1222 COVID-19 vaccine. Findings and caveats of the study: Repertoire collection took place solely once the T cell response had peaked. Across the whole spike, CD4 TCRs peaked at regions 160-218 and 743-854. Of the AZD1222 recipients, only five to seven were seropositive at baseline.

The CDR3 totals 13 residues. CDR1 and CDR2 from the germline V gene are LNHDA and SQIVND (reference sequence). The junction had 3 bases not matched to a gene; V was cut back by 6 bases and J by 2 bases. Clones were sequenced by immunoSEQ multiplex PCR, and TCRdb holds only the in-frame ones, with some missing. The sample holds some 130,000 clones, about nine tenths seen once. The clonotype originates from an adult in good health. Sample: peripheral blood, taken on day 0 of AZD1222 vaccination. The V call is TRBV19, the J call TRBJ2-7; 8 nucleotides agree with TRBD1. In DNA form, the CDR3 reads TGTGCCAGTAGGGGACAGGCGCCCTACGAGCAGTACTTC. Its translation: CASRGQAPYEQYF.